This TCR beta chain was captured by sequencing in a study of T-cell memory formation after mild COVID-19 (dated by TCRdb to the early 2020s). For the study in its entirety: TCR sequence clusters from the two donors were found to be largely donor specific. In a couple of donors, T-cell clones that expanded and contracted after mild COVID-19 were followed by sequencing TCRalpha and TCRbeta repertoires longitudinally. The cohort comprised two young, previously healthy adult volunteers, one female and one male.

Sequencing instrument: Illumina NovaSeq 6000. TCRalpha and TCRbeta cDNA libraries were constructed by 5'RACE with constant-segment primers, with sample barcodes and unique molecular identifiers being introduced. RNA was extracted from every sample with Trizol reagent. Amplification of the libraries took two PCR steps, and the second step added a second sample barcode plus Illumina TruSeq adapters. Sequencing of libraries was performed on an Illumina NovaSeq with 2 x 150 bp paired-end reads. The authors' pipeline ran thus. The reads were demultiplexed and collapsed into UMI-guided consensus sequences using migec v1.2.7. Using mixcr v2.1.11, UMI consensuses were aligned to TRA and TRB V and J templates and then assembled into clonotypes. A clonotype was counted as expanded or contracted only if both edgeR and NoisET called the change significant, with noise models trained on biological replicates. For edgeR calls, the cutoffs were a false discovery rate-adjusted p below 0.01 and a log2 fold-change threshold of 1. PCA with hierarchical clustering of max-normalized trajectories of the 1000 most abundant clonotypes was used as exploratory dynamics analysis. Separately sequenced CD4+ and CD8+ repertoires were used to assign a CD4 or CD8 phenotype to each responding clone. TCRdb reanalyzed the raw reads on its own, using fastp at Q25 for trimming and MiXCR for clone calling, and kept in-frame beta chains. Each CDR3 protein appears once, grouped with its most common genes and DNA. These V and J calls are TCRdb output, not the study's own analysis. Recorded for this sample are 470,000 or so distinct CDR3 sequences; around 20% of them occurred a single time. The top ten hold approximately 8.1% of the sample.

Ficoll-Paque density gradient centrifugation was the method used to isolate PBMCs. In this sample, this clonotype turned up many times. The target of this receptor is not known. No much larger clone exists at a distance of one base, and base qualities are not known. Study-level results and caveats: Contracting CD4+ clones were found mainly in CM and EM memory subsets, while CD8+ clones were enriched in EMRA. Only two mild cases were covered in the study, and larger cohorts including severe cases with pre-infection samples were considered necessary. Some responding clones were detected in pre-infection memory, which suggested that pre-existing cross-reactive memory T cells had joined the SARS-CoV-2 response. Clones that contracted from day 15 to 85 showed balanced CD4/CD8 phenotypes, whereas a second wave of clones that expanded from day 15 to 37 leaned towards CD4+. SARS-CoV-2 specificity of the second-wave clones peaking on day 37 was not confirmed.

The sample taken for sequencing was PBMCs or a T cell subset sorted from them (not recorded which). The TCR comes from an adult woman who had mild COVID-19 (a few samples of this study predate the infection). The sample titles of this study are shuffled in the database, so cell type and time point are left out; the donor was told from shared clones.

The sequenced DNA is TGTGCCAGCAGCTTCTGGACAAACACCTATGGCTACACCTTC. Its amino acids are CASSFWTNTYGYTF. The sequence links TRBV5-6 to TRBJ1-2, with TRBD1 perhaps the D gene, on 5 matching bases. From a lookup of the germline V gene, CDR1 and CDR2 are SGHDT and YYEEEE. Spanning cysteine to phenylalanine, the CDR3 consists of 14 amino acids. Only CDR3 DNA is held: 42 bases, read in frame from base 1. V lost 2 bases and J lost 4 bases; the stretch between them is 12 bases long.